Listed below are T cell receptor beta chains from one sample, sequenced in a study of blood T cells in healthy people across ages. TCRdb fed the 5' RACE reads into MiXCR, producing one record per CDR3 protein. The sample holds around 1,000,000 distinct CDR3 sequences, around two fifths seen once. Input material: blood. The origin of the receptors is a man aged 18 to 29 in good health. Each CDR3 is given with its conserved first and last residue. A D gene is named only where the DNA matches it firmly. Expanded clones get a size class; other rows say once, few or many, or leave the size out.

j_call: TRBJ1-6
v_call: TRBV27
clone_size: many
d_call: .
cdr3_aa: CASSLGTNSPLHF
cdr3_nt: TGTGCCAGCAGTTTGGGGACCAATTCACCCCTCCACTTT

j_call: TRBJ2-6
v_call: TRBV10-3
clone_size: .
d_call: .
cdr3_aa: CAISESVGSGANVLTF
cdr3_nt: TGTGCCATCAGTGAGTCGGTTGGGTCTGGGGCCAACGTCCTGACTTTC

j_call: TRBJ2-3
v_call: TRBV7-3
clone_size: many
d_call: TRBD1
cdr3_aa: CASSLGQGVTDTQYF
cdr3_nt: TGTGCCAGCAGCCTGGGACAGGGTGTCACAGATACGCAGTATTTT

j_call: TRBJ2-5
v_call: TRBV7-9
clone_size: .
d_call: .
cdr3_aa: CASSIAGTYVNGQYF
cdr3_nt: TGTGCCAGCAGCATAGCCGGGACTTACGTCAATGGGCAGTACTTC

j_call: TRBJ1-1
v_call: TRBV29-1
clone_size: .
d_call: TRBD1
cdr3_aa: CSAVGGTGGSEAFF
cdr3_nt: TGCAGCGCGGTAGGGGGGACAGGGGGGTCGGAGGCTTTCTTT

j_call: TRBJ2-3
v_call: TRBV7-2
clone_size: .
d_call: .
cdr3_aa: CASSLAGSFSSFTDTQYF
cdr3_nt: TGTGCCAGCAGCTTAGCAGGCAGTTTCTCCTCCTTCACAGATACGCAGTATTTT

j_call: TRBJ1-2
v_call: TRBV6-1
clone_size: few
d_call: .
cdr3_aa: CANDGYTF
cdr3_nt: TGTGCCAACGATGGCTACACCTTC

j_call: TRBJ2-4
v_call: TRBV4-3
clone_size: few
d_call: .
cdr3_aa: CASSQGLGETKNIQYF
cdr3_nt: TGCGCCAGCAGCCAAGGGTTAGGGGAGACCAAAAACATTCAGTACTTC

j_call: TRBJ1-1
v_call: TRBV5-6
clone_size: .
d_call: TRBD1
cdr3_aa: CASSIGTGDGAFF
cdr3_nt: TGTGCCAGCAGCATAGGGACAGGGGACGGAGCTTTCTTT

j_call: TRBJ2-7
v_call: TRBV20-1
clone_size: .
d_call: .
cdr3_aa: CSAGGGDLRDLGAYEQYF
cdr3_nt: TGCAGTGCTGGAGGGGGGGACTTGAGAGACCTAGGCGCCTACGAGCAGTACTTC

j_call: TRBJ1-1
v_call: TRBV12-3/TRBV12-4
clone_size: .
d_call: TRBD1
cdr3_aa: CASRGTGENTEAFF
cdr3_nt: TGTGCCAGCAGGGGGACAGGGGAGAACACTGAAGCTTTCTTT

j_call: TRBJ2-2
v_call: TRBV5-1
clone_size: .
d_call: .
cdr3_aa: CASSLDRTNTGELFF
cdr3_nt: TGCGCCAGCAGCTTGGACAGGACGAACACCGGGGAGCTGTTTTTT

j_call: TRBJ2-1
v_call: TRBV11-2
clone_size: .
d_call: TRBD2
cdr3_aa: CASSSSGVNEQFF
cdr3_nt: TGTGCCAGCAGCTCCAGCGGGGTCAATGAGCAGTTCTTC

j_call: TRBJ1-1
v_call: TRBV6-4
clone_size: few
d_call: .
cdr3_aa: CASLWAGVGTEAFF
cdr3_nt: TGTGCCAGCCTCTGGGCAGGGGTTGGCACTGAAGCTTTCTTT

j_call: TRBJ2-7
v_call: TRBV20-1
clone_size: .
d_call: .
cdr3_aa: CSAYFGGATYEQYF
cdr3_nt: TGCAGTGCTTACTTTGGGGGGGCAACCTACGAGCAGTACTTC

j_call: TRBJ1-5
v_call: TRBV7-2
clone_size: .
d_call: TRBD1
cdr3_aa: CASSLGTTGGNQPQHF
cdr3_nt: TGTGCCAGCAGCTTAGGGACGACAGGGGGGAATCAGCCCCAGCATTTT

j_call: TRBJ1-1
v_call: TRBV5-1
clone_size: few
d_call: .
cdr3_aa: CASSSRGGESTEAFF
cdr3_nt: TGCGCCAGCAGCTCCCGGGGAGGGGAGAGCACTGAAGCTTTCTTT

j_call: TRBJ2-1
v_call: TRBV2
clone_size: .
d_call: .
cdr3_aa: CAGSLAGAGYEQFF
cdr3_nt: TGTGCCGGCAGCCTCGCGGGGGCGGGGTATGAGCAGTTCTTC

j_call: TRBJ2-3
v_call: TRBV7-2
clone_size: few
d_call: .
cdr3_aa: CASSLGGRAQYF
cdr3_nt: TGTGCCAGCAGCTTAGGGGGAAGGGCGCAGTATTTT

j_call: TRBJ1-4
v_call: TRBV20-1
clone_size: few
d_call: .
cdr3_aa: CSAREGGQIEKLFF
cdr3_nt: TGCAGTGCTCGGGAGGGCGGGCAGATTGAAAAACTGTTTTTT

j_call: TRBJ2-5
v_call: TRBV27
clone_size: .
d_call: .
cdr3_aa: CASSFSGNRLSETQYF
cdr3_nt: TGTGCCAGCAGTTTTTCGGGGAATAGGTTGTCAGAGACCCAGTACTTC

j_call: TRBJ1-1
v_call: TRBV7-2
clone_size: .
d_call: .
cdr3_aa: CASSLHSGGTEAFF
cdr3_nt: TGTGCCAGCAGCTTACATTCCGGGGGGACTGAAGCTTTCTTT

j_call: TRBJ2-5
v_call: TRBV27
clone_size: few
d_call: .
cdr3_aa: CASSFRGWETQYF
cdr3_nt: TGTGCCAGCAGTTTCAGAGGATGGGAGACCCAGTACTTC

j_call: TRBJ2-3
v_call: TRBV7-9
clone_size: .
d_call: .
cdr3_aa: CIVAKPSTDTQYF
cdr3_nt: TGTATAGTGGCGAAACCTAGCACAGATACGCAGTATTTT

j_call: TRBJ1-6
v_call: TRBV4-1
clone_size: once
d_call: TRBD1
cdr3_aa: CASGQGAGNSPLHF
cdr3_nt: TGCGCCAGCGGACAGGGGGCGGGAAATTCACCCCTCCACTTT

j_call: TRBJ1-2
v_call: TRBV7-9
clone_size: .
d_call: .
cdr3_aa: CASSLRSPFHGYTF
cdr3_nt: TGTGCCAGCAGCTTGCGGAGCCCCTTCCATGGCTACACCTTC

j_call: TRBJ2-3
v_call: TRBV4-3
clone_size: .
d_call: .
cdr3_aa: CASSHVFRSTDTQYF
cdr3_nt: TGCGCCAGCAGCCACGTATTCCGTAGCACAGATACGCAGTATTTT

j_call: TRBJ2-3
v_call: TRBV7-2
clone_size: many
d_call: TRBD2
cdr3_aa: CASSFGLAGDTQYF
cdr3_nt: TGCGCCAGCAGCTTCGGACTAGCGGGAGATACGCAGTATTTT

j_call: TRBJ1-1
v_call: TRBV4-2
clone_size: few
d_call: .
cdr3_aa: CASSQDTKGTEAFF
cdr3_nt: TGTGCCAGCAGCCAAGATACTAAAGGGACTGAAGCTTTCTTT

j_call: TRBJ2-1
v_call: TRBV7-8
clone_size: .
d_call: TRBD1
cdr3_aa: CASSYGQGVYNEQFF
cdr3_nt: TGTGCCAGCAGCTACGGACAGGGGGTCTACAATGAGCAGTTCTTC

j_call: TRBJ2-3
v_call: TRBV7-2
clone_size: .
d_call: TRBD2
cdr3_aa: CASSLVASGRADTQYF
cdr3_nt: TGTGCCAGCAGCTTAGTGGCTAGCGGGAGGGCAGATACGCAGTATTTT

j_call: TRBJ1-1
v_call: TRBV5-5
clone_size: .
d_call: .
cdr3_aa: CASSLWERTFF
cdr3_nt: TGTGCCAGCAGCTTGTGGGAGAGGACTTTCTTT

j_call: TRBJ2-1
v_call: TRBV9
clone_size: .
d_call: .
cdr3_aa: CASSVGGEGEQFF
cdr3_nt: TGTGCCAGCAGCGTAGGGGGTGAGGGTGAGCAGTTCTTC

j_call: TRBJ1-1
v_call: TRBV13
clone_size: .
d_call: TRBD1
cdr3_aa: CASSAGQGVTEAFF
cdr3_nt: TGTGCCAGCAGCGCAGGACAGGGGGTCACTGAAGCTTTCTTT

j_call: TRBJ1-1
v_call: TRBV10-3
clone_size: .
d_call: TRBD1
cdr3_aa: CAISGQDGEAFF
cdr3_nt: TGTGCCATCAGCGGACAGGATGGGGAAGCTTTCTTT

j_call: TRBJ2-6
v_call: TRBV12-3/TRBV12-4
clone_size: .
d_call: .
cdr3_aa: CASSPPRGSGANVLTF
cdr3_nt: TGTGCCAGCAGTCCTCCCCGGGGGTCTGGGGCCAACGTCCTGACTTTC

j_call: TRBJ1-2
v_call: TRBV5-1
clone_size: .
d_call: .
cdr3_aa: CASSTQRNYGYTF
cdr3_nt: TGCGCCAGCAGCACCCAGCGGAACTATGGCTACACCTTC

j_call: TRBJ1-2
v_call: TRBV7-9
clone_size: many
d_call: .
cdr3_aa: CASSADRLNYGYTF
cdr3_nt: TGTGCCAGCAGCGCGGACAGATTGAACTATGGCTACACCTTC

j_call: TRBJ2-1
v_call: TRBV20-1
clone_size: .
d_call: .
cdr3_aa: CSANEGGVSSYNEQFF
cdr3_nt: TGCAGTGCTAATGAAGGGGGGGTGAGCTCCTACAATGAGCAGTTCTTC